This TCR beta chain appears in the sequencing data of a study of blood T cell repertoires in COVID-19. Study-level information: Samples representing acute and convalescent COVID-19 were sourced from the United States, Italy and Spain. Sources were T cells, B-cell-depleted T cells, or PBMCs; the material itself was cDNA or gDNA.

Original processing methods: By means of reference gene primer amplification, nucleated cell counts were estimated. Produced via immunoSEQ multiplex PCR; TCRdb's table is partial and in-frame only. V and J calls and clone size are those listed in that table; D and trimming were worked out from the DNA. The table includes more than 35,000 clones, 60% to 85% detected once. V was clipped by 6 bases and J by 4 bases, with 17 bases between them. The CDR3 totals 15 residues. Germline-derived CDR1 and CDR2 are MDHEN and SYDVKM. The genes are TRBV28 and TRBJ2-3; weak D call: TRBD2 (5 bases). This TCR derives from a man aged 65 to 79 with acute or convalescent COVID-19. The specimen was peripheral blood. The CDR3 reads CASRGSDHPADTQYF. Written as DNA, the CDR3 is TGTGCCAGCAGGGGTAGCGACCACCCGGCAGATACGCAGTATTTT.